This TCR beta chain was retrieved from a study of cytomegalovirus exposure and HLA in healthy donors. Details on this clone: Its target is not known.

This CDR3 has 16 residues. CDR1 SGHTA and CDR2 FQGNSA come from the germline V gene. With V trimmed by 1 base and J by 0 bases, 0 bases remained unmatched. PCR involved 60 Vbeta and 13 Jbeta primers. TCRdb's table, derived via immunoSEQ multiplex PCR, lists solely in-frame clones and lacks some. The profile shows more than 100,000 clones, about 9.2% of them singletons. Study-wide results and limits: Apparent HLA restriction characterized most CMV-associated TCR beta chains in a later analysis. Researchers reported in a later analysis that a missense DCLRE1C variant was tied to TCR beta V- and J-gene trimming. According to the study, about 180 TCR beta chains were cytomegalovirus-associated.

The sample comprised PBMCs. This clonotype originated in a woman aged 40 to 49 in good health and CMV-seropositive. The V call is TRBV7-2, the J call TRBJ2-3; 11 nucleotides match TRBD2. CDR3 sequence: CASSLGLAGSTDTQYF. In DNA, the CDR3 is TGTGCCAGCAGCTTAGGACTAGCGGGGAGCACAGATACGCAGTATTTT.